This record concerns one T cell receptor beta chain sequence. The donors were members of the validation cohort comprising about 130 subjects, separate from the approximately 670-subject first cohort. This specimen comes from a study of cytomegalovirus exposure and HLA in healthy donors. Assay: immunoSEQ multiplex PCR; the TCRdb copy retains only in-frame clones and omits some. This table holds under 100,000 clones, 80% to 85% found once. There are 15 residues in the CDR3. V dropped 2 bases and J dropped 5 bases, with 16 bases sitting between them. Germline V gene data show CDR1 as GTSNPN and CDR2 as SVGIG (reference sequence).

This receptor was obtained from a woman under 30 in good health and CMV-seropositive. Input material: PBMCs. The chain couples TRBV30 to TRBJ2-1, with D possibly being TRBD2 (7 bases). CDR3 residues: CAWSSGASGNNEQFF. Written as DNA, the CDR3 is TGTGCCTGGAGTTCAGGGGCTAGCGGTAACAATGAGCAGTTCTTC.